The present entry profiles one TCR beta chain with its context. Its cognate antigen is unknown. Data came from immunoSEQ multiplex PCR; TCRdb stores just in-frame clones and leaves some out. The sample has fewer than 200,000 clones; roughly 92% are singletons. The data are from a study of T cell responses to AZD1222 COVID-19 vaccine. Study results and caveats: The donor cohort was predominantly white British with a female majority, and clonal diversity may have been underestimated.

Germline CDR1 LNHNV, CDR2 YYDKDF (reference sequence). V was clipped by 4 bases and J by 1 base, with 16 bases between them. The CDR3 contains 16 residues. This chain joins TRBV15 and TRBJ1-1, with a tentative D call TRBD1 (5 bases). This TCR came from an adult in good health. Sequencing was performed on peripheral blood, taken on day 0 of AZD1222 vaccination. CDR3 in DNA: TGTGCCACCAGCACCCCGGGGGGGAGTGAGAACACTGAAGCTTTCTTT. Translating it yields CATSTPGGSENTEAFF.